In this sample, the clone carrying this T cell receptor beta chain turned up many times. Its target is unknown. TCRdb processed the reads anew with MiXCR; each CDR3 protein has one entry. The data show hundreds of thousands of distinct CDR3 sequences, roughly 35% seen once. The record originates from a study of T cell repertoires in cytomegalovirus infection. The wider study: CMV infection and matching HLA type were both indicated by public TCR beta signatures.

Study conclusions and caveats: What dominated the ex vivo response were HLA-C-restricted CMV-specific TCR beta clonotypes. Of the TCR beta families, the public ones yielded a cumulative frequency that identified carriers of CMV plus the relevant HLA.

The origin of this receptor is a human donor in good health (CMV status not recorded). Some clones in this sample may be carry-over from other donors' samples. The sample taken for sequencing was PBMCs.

As DNA, the CDR3 is TGTGCCAGCAGTTTGTCAAACTTGGGAGCTTTCTTT. It encodes CASSLSNLGAFF. The rearrangement joins TRBV28 to TRBJ1-1; no firm D call. V was pared by 3 bases and J by 10 bases, with 12 bases between. CDR1 is MDHEN and CDR2 is SYDVKM in the germline V gene. The CDR3 length is 12 residues.